This T cell receptor beta chain was sequenced in a study of OX40 agonist ivuxolimab in advanced cancers. Regarding the complete study: Ivuxolimab, which targeted the costimulatory receptor OX40 (CD134), was an agonistic, fully human IgG2 monoclonal antibody. Intravenous ivuxolimab was administered to patients every 2 weeks at six dose levels: 0.01, 0.1, 0.3, 1.5, 3 and 10 mg/kg. Among the 50 to 55 dose-escalation patients, approximately 20 had hepatocellular carcinoma, 15 melanoma, 9 renal cell carcinoma and 9 head and neck cancer. In the dose-escalation cohort, over 65% of patients were male, and the mean age was roughly 60 years, with a range of roughly 20 to 80. Prior anti-PD-1, anti-PD-L1 or anti-CTLA-4 therapy was permitted, and roughly two fifths of dose-escalation patients had received checkpoint inhibitors. Partial responses occurred in three dose-escalation patients, of whom one had hepatocellular carcinoma and two had cutaneous melanoma. Peripheral TCRbeta sequencing aimed to test whether ivuxolimab altered TCR sequence diversity and caused clonal T-cell expansion. The paper describes the monotherapy dose-escalation part (N of about 55 patients) of the phase I trial of ivuxolimab.

Comments on this clone: No cognate antigen has been identified for it. No base quality values were provided; no much bigger clone lies one nucleotide off.

Genomic DNA was extracted from sorted cells for sequencing of the TCRbeta CDR3 region. The immunoSEQ Assay was used to sequence the TCRbeta CDR3 regions. TCRdb stores this immuneACCESS table with in-frame sequences only. Part of the clones is absent; in the studies checked, under half of the shortfall reflects unresolved V genes, and no reason is known for the rest. Present in this sample are tens of thousands of clones, roughly 80% of which were seen just once. About 3.2% of the sample rests with the top ten. Study-wide conclusions, independent of this receptor: Antigen specificity was not determined for the clonally expanded peripheral T cells. At doses of 0.1 to 3.0 mg/kg, clonal expansion of both CD4+ and CD8+ T cells in blood was seen between baseline and week 6. Low levels of normalized T-cell clonal expansion were also seen in some nonresponding patients. After ivuxolimab, more expanded clones were found on average in CD8+ T cells than in CD4+ T cells. In the 0.1-3.0 mg/kg groups, partial responders had among the lowest normalized peripheral clonal expansion, particularly in CD8+ T cells.

Patients with a history of autoimmune disease or receiving systemic immunosuppression were excluded from the trial. In every dose cohort, peripheral blood was drawn for TCR sequencing at baseline, cycle 4 day 1, and cycle 7 day 1. Samples were obtained from an open-label, multicenter, first-in-human phase I dose-escalation trial of ivuxolimab. Adults with locally advanced or metastatic melanoma, renal cell, hepatocellular, or head and neck squamous cell carcinoma were enrolled in the trial. Before TCR sequencing, CD4+ T cells and CD8+ T cells were sorted from peripheral blood as separate populations. Material: CD4+ or CD8+ T cells sorted from blood, obtained in a trial of the OX40 agonist ivuxolimab. This receptor was taken from an adult with an advanced solid tumor such as melanoma, head and neck, liver or kidney cancer.

The DNA sequence is as follows: TGTGCCAGCAGCGCAGTCGGTCGGGGCAATCAGCCCCAGCATTTT. This encodes CASSAVGRGNQPQHF. The receptor chain draws on TRBV7-2 and TRBJ1-5; there is no confident call for the D gene. V is shortened by 5 bases, J by 2 bases, and the region joining them spans 13 bases. The CDR3, cysteine through phenylalanine, is 15 amino acids long. The read is trimmed to its CDR3 DNA, 45 bases read in frame from base 1. According to the germline V gene, CDR1 reads SGHTA and CDR2 reads FQGNSA. With all but the CDR3 taken from the reference TRBV7-2 and TRBJ1-5 genes, the full variable domain is: GAGVSQSPSNKVTEKGKDVELRCDPISGHTALYWYRQSLGQGLEFLIYFQGNSAPDKSGLPSDRFSAERTGGSVSTLTIQRTQQEDSAVYLCASSAVGRGNQPQHFGDGTRLSIL.